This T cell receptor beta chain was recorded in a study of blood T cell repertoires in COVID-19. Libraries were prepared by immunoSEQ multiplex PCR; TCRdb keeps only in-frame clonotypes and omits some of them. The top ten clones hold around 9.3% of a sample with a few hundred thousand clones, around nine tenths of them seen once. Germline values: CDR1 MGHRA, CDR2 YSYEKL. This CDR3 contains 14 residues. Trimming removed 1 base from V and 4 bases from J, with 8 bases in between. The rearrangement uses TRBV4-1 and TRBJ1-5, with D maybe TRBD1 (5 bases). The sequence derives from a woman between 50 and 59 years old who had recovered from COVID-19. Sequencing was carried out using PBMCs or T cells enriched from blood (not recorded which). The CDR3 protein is CASSQGQLNQPQHF. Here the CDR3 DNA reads TGCGCCAGCAGCCAAGGACAGCTTAATCAGCCCCAGCATTTT.